The 22 T cell receptor beta chains listed next were all sequenced from one sample in a study of cytomegalovirus exposure and HLA in healthy donors (dated by TCRdb to 2016 to 2017). Libraries were prepared through the immunoSEQ multiplex PCR assay. A mixture of 60 forward primers for TCR Vbeta segments and 13 reverse primers for TCR Jbeta segments was used in the multiplex PCR. This is the immuneACCESS table as TCRdb keeps it, with only in-frame sequences that have V and J called. A part of the clones is gone; compared with another copy, unresolved V genes explain less than half, and the rest is unexplained. The sample records some 190,000 clones, roughly 77% of which are singletons. Less than 2% of the sample rests with the top ten. The specimen sequenced was PBMCs. These receptors came from a woman aged 25 to 39 in good health and CMV-seronegative.

This clone was seen only a few times. The chain couples TRBV6-1 to TRBJ1-6; D gene uncertain. The CDR3 spans 17 residues. V was trimmed by 3 bases and J by 0 bases, leaving 12 bases between them. CDR1 is MNHNS and CDR2 is SASEGT in the germline V gene. Here the CDR3 DNA reads TGTGCCAGCAGTGAGTGGAGATTGAGCTCCTATAATTCACCCCTCCACTTT. Translated: CASSEWRLSSYNSPLHF.

V is TRBV5-1 and J is TRBJ1-5; 9 nucleotides line up with TRBD1. V lost 2 bases to trimming and J lost 4 bases; unmatched junction nucleotides: 4. CDR1 and CDR2 (germline): SGHRS, YFSETQ. This CDR3 has 15 residues. This chain's CDR3 is CASSLGDRVNQPQHF. The CDR3, as DNA: TGCGCCAGCAGCTTAGGGGACAGGGTGAATCAGCCCCAGCATTTT.

The V and J genes are TRBV15 and TRBJ2-5; D may be TRBD1 (5 bases). V shed 5 bases and J shed 1 base, with 11 bases lying between them. CDR3 length: 14 amino acids. Per germline, CDR1 LNHNV and CDR2 YYDKDF (reference sequence). Here the CDR3 reads CATSVGRAQETQYF. The CDR3 region has the DNA TGTGCCACCAGCGTGGGCAGGGCCCAAGAGACCCAGTACTTC.

The rearrangement joins TRBV7-2 to TRBJ2-7; maybe TRBD1 (5 bases). CDR1 and CDR2 from the germline V gene are SGHTA and FQGNSA. This CDR3 comprises 12 residues. Trimming cost V 6 bases and J 5 bases, with 11 bases left between them. This CDR3 reads CASRRDSDEQYF. CDR3 coding DNA: TGTGCCAGCAGGAGAGACAGCGACGAGCAGTACTTC.

This clone showed up just once. The chain carries TRBV29-1 and TRBJ1-1; D is perhaps TRBD1 (6 bases). The V end was cut by 4 bases, the J end by 1 base, with 10 bases between. The CDR3 totals 13 residues. CDR1 is SQVTM, CDR2 ANQGSEA, per germline. The CDR3 nucleotides read TGCAGCGTTGTAGGACAGCCGAACACTGAAGCTTTCTTT. As protein: CSVVGQPNTEAFF.

The genes are TRBV6-1 and TRBJ2-7; TRBD1 matches 9 bases. Germline-derived CDR1 and CDR2 are MNHNS and SASEGT. Trimming at V came to 7 bases and at J to 6 bases, leaving 10 bases not matched to a gene. There are 14 residues in the CDR3. The CDR3 sequence is CASITGQGSLEQYF. The CDR3 DNA follows: TGTGCCAGCATTACAGGACAGGGGTCGCTCGAGCAGTACTTC.

This chain uses TRBV7-2 with TRBJ2-5, with 10 bases that match TRBD2. The germline V gene encodes CDR1 SGHTA and CDR2 FQGNSA. V shed 4 bases, J shed 5 bases, and the junction held 1 base outside the gene matches. This CDR3 has 13 amino acids. In nucleotides, the CDR3 is TGTGCCAGCAGCTCTAGCGGGGGCGAGACCCAGTACTTC. Protein: CASSSSGGETQYF. Full variable domain (remainder filled in from reference TRBV7-2 and TRBJ2-5): GAGVSQSPSNKVTEKGKDVELRCDPISGHTALYWYRQSLGQGLEFLIYFQGNSAPDKSGLPSDRFSAERTGGSVSTLTIQRTQQEDSAVYLCASSSSGGETQYFGPGTRLLVL.

The chain carries TRBV4-1 and TRBJ2-5, with TRBD1 as a possible D gene (5 bases). With 5 bases removed from V and 2 bases from J, the gap between germline ends came to 9 bases. The CDR3 runs to 13 residues. Germline values: CDR1 MGHRA, CDR2 YSYEKL. CDR3 loop: CASSWTLQETQYF. CDR3 in DNA: TGCGCCAGCAGCTGGACACTGCAAGAGACCCAGTACTTC.

This clone was seen more than once but under ten times. CDR3 sequence: CASTMDRATEAFF. CDR3 DNA sequence: TGTGCCAGCACTATGGACAGGGCCACTGAAGCTTTCTTT. The chain is built from TRBV2 and TRBJ1-1; 8 bases line up with TRBD1. This CDR3 is 13 amino acids long. The V gene's germline CDR1 is SNHLY and CDR2 FYNNEI. V trimming: 7 bases; J trimming: 4 bases; junction bases outside the gene matches: 5.

V gene TRBV10-1 combines with J gene TRBJ1-3, with D maybe TRBD1 (6 bases). The V and J ends lost 7 bases and 3 bases respectively, with 16 bases between them. Germline assignment: CDR1 WNHNN and CDR2 SYGVQD (reference sequence). The length of the CDR3 is 15 residues. The CDR3, as DNA: TGCGCCAGCACCACCAGCGGGGGCAGTGGAAACACCATATATTTT. Its translation is CASTTSGGSGNTIYF.

The rearrangement joins TRBV4-1 to TRBJ2-7, with a tentative D call TRBD2 (6 bases). The V gene lost 0 bases and the J gene lost 5 bases, with 14 bases spanning the gap. CDR1 and CDR2 from the germline V gene are MGHRA and YSYEKL. The CDR3 loop spans 15 amino acids. CDR3 region: CASSQEKEGFHEQYF. The DNA for the CDR3 is TGCGCCAGCAGCCAAGAGAAGGAGGGGTTCCACGAGCAGTACTTC.

The V gene is TRBV6-1, the J gene TRBJ1-5; 7 positions agree with TRBD1. The germline gives CDR1 MNHNS, CDR2 SASEGT. V dropped 4 bases and J dropped 4; count of bases not matched to a gene: 4. The CDR3 extends over 14 amino acids. The chain's CDR3 is CASSASGGNQPQHF. As DNA, the CDR3 is TGTGCCAGCAGTGCCTCAGGGGGGAATCAGCCCCAGCATTTT.

This chain connects TRBV30 to TRBJ2-7; D is possibly TRBD1 (5 bases). The CDR3 has 11 amino acids. CDR1 is GTSNPN and CDR2 is SVGIG in the germline V gene (reference sequence). V lost 4 bases to trimming and J lost 5 bases, with 9 bases between them. The DNA of the CDR3 is TGTGCCTGGACCAGGGTTGACGAGCAGTACTTC. Residues: CAWTRVDEQYF.

This clone was found once. The chain links TRBV18 to TRBJ1-1; tentatively, D is TRBD1 (6 bases). Trimming left V 3 bases short and J 1 base short, with 15 bases between. Germline CDR1 is KGHSH and CDR2 is LQKENI. CDR3 size: 16 residues. CDR3 sequence (DNA): TGTGCCAGCTCACCGCAGGGGAGGGGGGGGAACACTGAAGCTTTCTTT. Residues: CASSPQGRGGNTEAFF.

DNA of the CDR3: TGTGCCAGCAGCTCTAGGTTATCCAACACTGAAGCTTTCTTT. Translating it yields CASSSRLSNTEAFF. The V gene is TRBV11-2, the J gene TRBJ1-1, with D unclear. V was trimmed by 4 bases and J by 2 bases, leaving 11 bases between them. This CDR3 contains 14 residues. The germline CDR1 and CDR2 sequences are SGHAT and FQNNGV. Full variable domain (missing parts from reference TRBV11-2 and TRBJ1-1): EAGVAQSPRYKIIEKRQSVAFWCNPISGHATLYWYQQILGQGPKLLIQFQNNGVVDDSQLPKDRFSAERLKGVDSTLKIQPAKLEDSAVYLCASSSRLSNTEAFFGQGTRLTVV.

This chain connects TRBV5-8 to TRBJ2-4, with D tentatively TRBD1 (5 bases). The V end was cut by 0 bases, the J end by 11 bases, with 9 bases between. The CDR3 loop spans 12 amino acids. The germline V gene encodes CDR1 SGHTS and CDR2 YDEGEE. The CDR3 nucleotides are TGTGCCAGCAGCTTGGTTCTAGGGGTTCAGTACTTC. Its protein product is CASSLVLGVQYF.

The V call is TRBV21-1, the J call TRBJ1-4; TRBD1, the D gene given by the table, was not confirmed from the DNA. TRBV21-1 represents a pseudogene. The CDR3 has 17 residues. For the CDR3, the DNA is TGTGCCAGCAGCAAACTCGCCAGGGGGCAGGTTAATGAAAAACTGTTTTTT. Protein: CASSKLARGQVNEKLFF.

This chain connects TRBV18 to TRBJ1-2, with D perhaps matching TRBD1 (5 bases). The CDR3 is 17 amino acids. The V end lost 3 bases, the J end lost 0 bases, and 17 bases lay between the germline ends. CDR1 is KGHSH and CDR2 is LQKENI in the germline V gene. The CDR3: CASSPERGTRANYGYTF. For the CDR3, the DNA is TGTGCCAGCTCACCGGAAAGGGGTACCAGGGCTAACTATGGCTACACCTTC.

The V and J genes are TRBV27 and TRBJ1-1, with D perhaps matching TRBD1 (6 bases). The germline gives CDR1 MNHEY, CDR2 SMNVEV (reference sequence). The CDR3 has 15 residues. V was cut by 4 bases and J by 4 bases, with 16 bases left in between. For the CDR3, the DNA is TGTGCCAGCAGTTCGGGGCGGGGGGCGCCCACTGAAGCTTTCTTT. The encoded protein is CASSSGRGAPTEAFF.

DNA of the CDR3: TGTGCCAGCAGCACGACAGGGTTTGGAGAGACCCAGTACTTC. It is translated as CASSTTGFGETQYF. This sequence joins TRBV9 and TRBJ2-5; 7 bases align to TRBD1. Germline loops: CDR1 SGDLS, CDR2 YYNGEE. The V segment lost 4 bases and the J segment 4 bases; nucleotides outside the gene matches: 7. This CDR3 comprises 14 residues.

This rearrangement joins TRBV19 to TRBJ1-1; 11 nucleotides match TRBD1. Germline-derived CDR1 and CDR2 are LNHDA and SQIVND (reference sequence). The V and J ends lost 5 bases and 0 bases, in that order; junction bases with no gene match: 11. The CDR3 extends over 18 amino acids. The CDR3 sequence is CASSQWTGGRLMNTEAFF. Here the CDR3 DNA reads TGTGCCAGTAGTCAGTGGACAGGGGGCAGATTGATGAACACTGAAGCTTTCTTT. The entire variable domain, with the rest obtained from reference TRBV19 and TRBJ1-1, is as follows: DGGITQSPKYLFRKEGQNVTLSCEQNLNHDAMYWYRQDPGQGLRLIYYSQIVNDFQKGDIAEGYSVSREKKESFPLTVTSAQKNPTAFYLCASSQWTGGRLMNTEAFFGQGTRLTVV.

V and J are TRBV28 and TRBJ2-4; D gene ambiguous. Germline loops: CDR1 MDHEN, CDR2 SYDVKM. Between the trimmed V and J ends, which lost 3 bases and 15 bases, there was a span of 15 bases. This CDR3 has 12 amino acids. Here the CDR3 DNA reads TGTGCCAGCAGTTTCTCTAACGGCGGTGGGTACTTC. It is translated as CASSFSNGGGYF.